The source of this T cell receptor beta chain is a study of low-dose radiotherapy and immunotherapy resistance in tumors. V was pared by 1 base and J by 3 bases, with 16 bases between. Germline CDR1 is SGHAT and CDR2 is FQDESV (reference sequence). The CDR3 runs to 17 residues. Alpha and beta chains were covered, as first-strand cDNA relied on TRAV- and TRBV-specific primers. TCRs were put through 20 PCR cycles of amplification with Phusion. A constant-region primer and the V-primer adapter served as the primer pair. TCRdb passed the reads through MiXCR, listing each CDR3 protein once. The table lists tens of thousands of distinct CDR3 sequences, 20% to 25% of them singletons. This sample's time point: after trial treatment. As for treatment: LDRT plus nivolumab, ipilimumab, low-dose cyclophosphamide and aspirin (RACIN trial). In the RACIN dose-escalation trial, donors got nivolumab plus ipilimumab with aspirin, cyclophosphamide and radiotherapy. Patients deemed eligible presented with advanced solid tumors lacking tumor-infiltrating lymphocytes.

This clonotype has ten or more counts. Material: PBMCs, obtained after low-dose radiotherapy plus immunotherapy. The source of this sequence is a female donor with ovarian cancer. The V call is TRBV11-1, the J call TRBJ2-1; D may be TRBD2 (6 bases). In DNA form, the CDR3 reads TGTGCCAGCAGCTTAGGGACGGCGAGCGGGTTCTACAATGAGCAGTTCTTC. Translated: CASSLGTASGFYNEQFF.